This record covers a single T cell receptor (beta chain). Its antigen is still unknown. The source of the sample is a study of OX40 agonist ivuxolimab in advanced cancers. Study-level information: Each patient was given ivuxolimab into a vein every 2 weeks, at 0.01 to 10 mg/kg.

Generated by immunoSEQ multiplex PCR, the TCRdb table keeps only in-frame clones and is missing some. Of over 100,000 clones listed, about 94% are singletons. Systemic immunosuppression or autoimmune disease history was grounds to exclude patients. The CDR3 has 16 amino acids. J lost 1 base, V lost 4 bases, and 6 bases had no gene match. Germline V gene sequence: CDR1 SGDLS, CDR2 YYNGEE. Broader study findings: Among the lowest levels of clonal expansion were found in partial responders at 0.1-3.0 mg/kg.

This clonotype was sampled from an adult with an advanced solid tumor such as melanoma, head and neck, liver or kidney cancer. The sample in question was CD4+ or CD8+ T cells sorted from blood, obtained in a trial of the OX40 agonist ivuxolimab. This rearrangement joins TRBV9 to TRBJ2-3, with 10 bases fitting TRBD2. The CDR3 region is CASSKSLAGGTDTQYF. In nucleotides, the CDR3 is TGTGCCAGCAGCAAATCTCTAGCGGGGGGCACAGATACGCAGTATTTT.